The text below deals with one TCR beta chain. Under the authors' procedure: For nucleated cells, counts were estimated from reference gene primer amplification. Sequencing was performed with immunoSEQ multiplex PCR; in TCRdb, only in-frame clones are kept and a portion is missing. V, J and clone size were drawn from that table, and D and trimming were deduced from the DNA. The table includes around 60,000 clones, 80% to 95% detected once. The V segment lost 6 bases and the J segment 4 bases; nucleotides outside the gene matches: 13. The CDR3 spans 15 residues. CDR1 and CDR2 (germline): SQVTM, ANQGSEA. The record originates from a study of blood T cell repertoires in COVID-19.

The clonotype originates from a woman of 80 years or more with active COVID-19. The specimen sequenced was peripheral blood. The chain is built from TRBV29-1 and TRBJ1-2, with 8 bases matching TRBD1. The CDR3 is CSVVISGGTLYGYTF. CDR3 nucleotides: TGCAGCGTGGTGATTTCAGGGGGCACTCTCTATGGCTACACCTTC. Full variable domain (outside the CDR3, taken from reference TRBV29-1 and TRBJ1-2): SAVISQKPSRDICQRGTSLTIQCQVDSQVTMMFWYRQQPGQSLTLIATANQGSEATYESGFVIDKFPISRPNLTFSTLTVSNMSPEDSSIYLCSVVISGGTLYGYTFGSGTRLTVV.